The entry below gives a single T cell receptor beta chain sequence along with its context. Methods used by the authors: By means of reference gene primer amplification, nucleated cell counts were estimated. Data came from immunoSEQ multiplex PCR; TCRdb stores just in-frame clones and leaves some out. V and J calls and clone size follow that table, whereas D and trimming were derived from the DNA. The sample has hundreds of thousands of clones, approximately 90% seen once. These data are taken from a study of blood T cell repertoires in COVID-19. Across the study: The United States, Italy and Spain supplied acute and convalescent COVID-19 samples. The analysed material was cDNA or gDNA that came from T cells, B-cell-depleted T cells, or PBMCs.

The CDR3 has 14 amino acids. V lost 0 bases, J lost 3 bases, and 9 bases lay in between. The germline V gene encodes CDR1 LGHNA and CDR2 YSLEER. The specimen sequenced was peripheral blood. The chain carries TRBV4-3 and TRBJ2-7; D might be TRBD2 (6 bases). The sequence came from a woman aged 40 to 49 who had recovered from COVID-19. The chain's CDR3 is CASSQESGSYEQYF. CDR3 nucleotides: TGCGCCAGCAGCCAAGAGTCCGGGAGCTACGAGCAGTACTTC.